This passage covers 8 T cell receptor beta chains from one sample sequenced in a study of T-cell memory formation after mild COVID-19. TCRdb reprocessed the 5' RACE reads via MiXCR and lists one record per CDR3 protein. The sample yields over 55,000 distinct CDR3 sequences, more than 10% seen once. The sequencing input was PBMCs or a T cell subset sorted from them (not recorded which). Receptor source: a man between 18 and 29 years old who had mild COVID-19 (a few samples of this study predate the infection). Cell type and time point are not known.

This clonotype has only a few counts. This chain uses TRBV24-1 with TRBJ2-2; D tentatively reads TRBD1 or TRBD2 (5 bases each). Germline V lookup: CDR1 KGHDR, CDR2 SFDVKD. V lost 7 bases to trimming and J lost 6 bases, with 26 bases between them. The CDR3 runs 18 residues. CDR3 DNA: TGTGCCACCAGCGCCGCCCAGGGCGCTGAGGGCGACTCCGGGGAGCTGTTTTTT. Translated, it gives CATSAAQGAEGDSGELFF.

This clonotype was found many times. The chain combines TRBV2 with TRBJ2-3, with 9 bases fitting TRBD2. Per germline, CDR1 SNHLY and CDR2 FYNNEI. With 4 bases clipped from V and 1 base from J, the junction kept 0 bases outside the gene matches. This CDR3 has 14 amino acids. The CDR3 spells CASSVAGGTDTQYF. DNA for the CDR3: TGTGCCAGCAGTGTAGCGGGGGGCACAGATACGCAGTATTTT. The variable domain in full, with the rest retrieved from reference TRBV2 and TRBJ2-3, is EPEVTQTPSHQVTQMGQEVILRCVPISNHLYFYWYRQILGQKVEFLVSFYNNEISEKSEIFDDQFSVERPDGSNFTLKIRSTKLEDSAMYFCASSVAGGTDTQYFGPGTRLTVL.

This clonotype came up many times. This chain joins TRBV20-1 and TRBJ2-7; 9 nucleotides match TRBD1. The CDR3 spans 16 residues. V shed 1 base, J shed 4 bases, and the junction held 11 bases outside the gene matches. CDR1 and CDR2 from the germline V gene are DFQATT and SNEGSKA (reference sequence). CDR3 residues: CSARGGTGFPTYEQYV. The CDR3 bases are TGCAGTGCTAGAGGCGGGACAGGGTTCCCGACATACGAGCAGTACGTC.

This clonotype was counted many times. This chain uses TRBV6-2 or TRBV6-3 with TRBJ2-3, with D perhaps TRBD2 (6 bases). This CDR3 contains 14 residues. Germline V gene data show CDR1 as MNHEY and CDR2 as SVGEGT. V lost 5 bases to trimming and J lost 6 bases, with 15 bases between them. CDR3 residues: CASSHRDWWDTQYF. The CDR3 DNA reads TGTGCCAGCAGTCACCGGGACTGGTGGGATACGCAGTATTTT.

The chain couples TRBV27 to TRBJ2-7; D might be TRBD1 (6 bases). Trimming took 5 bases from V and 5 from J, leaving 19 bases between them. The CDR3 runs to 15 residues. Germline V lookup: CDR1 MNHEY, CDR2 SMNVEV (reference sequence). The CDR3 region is CASSLGQKKRNEQYF. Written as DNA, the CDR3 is TGTGCCAGCAGTCTAGGACAGAAAAAGCGTAACGAGCAGTACTTC.

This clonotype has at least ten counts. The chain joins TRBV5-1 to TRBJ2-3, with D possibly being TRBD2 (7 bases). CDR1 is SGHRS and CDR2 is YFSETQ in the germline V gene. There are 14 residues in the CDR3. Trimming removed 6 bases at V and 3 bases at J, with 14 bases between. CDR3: CASNPGGPTDTQYF. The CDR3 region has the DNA TGCGCCAGCAACCCCGGGGGGCCGACAGATACGCAGTATTTT.

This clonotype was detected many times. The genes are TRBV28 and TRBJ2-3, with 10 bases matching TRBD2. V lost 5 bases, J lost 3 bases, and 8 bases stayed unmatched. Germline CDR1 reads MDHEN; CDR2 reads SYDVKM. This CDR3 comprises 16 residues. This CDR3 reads CASSPPSSGGTDTQYF. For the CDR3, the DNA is TGTGCCAGCAGTCCACCATCTAGCGGGGGAACAGATACGCAGTATTTT.

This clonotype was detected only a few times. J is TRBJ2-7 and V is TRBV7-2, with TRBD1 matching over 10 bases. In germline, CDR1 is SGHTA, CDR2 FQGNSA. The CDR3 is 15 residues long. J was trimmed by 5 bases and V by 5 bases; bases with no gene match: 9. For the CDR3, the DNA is TGTGCCAGCAGCGAAAGACAGGGGGCAATCGACGAGCAGTACTTC. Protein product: CASSERQGAIDEQYF.